Described below is a single TCR beta chain sequence and its context. Its antigen remains unidentified. There were only Caucasian adults among the donors, and all lived in Nashville, Tennessee. Using immunoSEQ multiplex PCR, the repertoire was profiled, and TCRdb retains in-frame clones only, with some absent. The sample holds some 1,400,000 clones; 96% are singletons and the top ten take approximately 1.1%. With 3 bases removed from V and 5 bases from J, the gap between germline ends came to 14 bases. The CDR3 totals 14 residues. Germline loops: CDR1 SGHRS, CDR2 YFSETQ. The source of the sample is a study of shared clonotypes between healthy human individuals. Findings and caveats of the study: In a few donors, about 5% of naive CD4 clonotypes appeared in common.

This chain links TRBV5-1 with TRBJ1-2; the D is unclear. The TCR sequence derives from a young man in good health. The sequencing input was naive CD4+ T cells sorted from blood. Noted subset: CD45RA+ positively selected. The CDR3 region is CASSSLADGYGYTF. The CDR3 nucleotides read TGCGCCAGCAGCTCCTTAGCGGACGGGTATGGCTACACCTTC.